The 20 T cell receptor beta chains reported below all come from one sample, sequenced in a study of blood T cell repertoires in COVID-19. Only in-frame clones appear in the TCRdb table, and some are missing; sequencing was by immunoSEQ multiplex PCR. The sample holds more than 15,000 clones, roughly 89% seen once. The sample comprised peripheral blood. The receptors here all came from a man aged 55 to 69 with acute or convalescent COVID-19.

This clone came up a few times. The V gene is TRBV6-5, the J gene TRBJ2-2; D is possibly TRBD1 (5 bases). From germline, CDR1 is MNHEY and CDR2 SVGAGI. CDR3 size: 13 residues. Trimming stripped 8 bases from V and 6 bases from J, with 13 bases between. CDR3 amino acids: CASGTGFAGELFF. The DNA of the CDR3 is TGTGCCAGCGGCACAGGTTTTGCCGGGGAGCTGTTTTTT.

This chain links TRBV12-3 or TRBV12-4 with TRBJ2-7; perhaps TRBD2 as D (6 bases). With 3 bases removed from V and 2 bases from J, the gap between germline ends came to 8 bases. The CDR3 is made up of 13 amino acids. The CDR3 is CASSFRTTYEQYF. DNA of the CDR3: TGTGCCAGCAGTTTTAGGACTACCTACGAGCAGTACTTC.

In this sample, this clone turned up a few times. The chain links TRBV5-4 to TRBJ2-2; D is uncertain. The CDR3 has 14 residues. Trimming stripped 0 bases from V and 0 bases from J, with 3 bases between. The germline CDR1 and CDR2 sequences are SGHNT and YYREEE (reference sequence). The CDR3 bases are TGTGCCAGCAGCTTGGCTCCGAACACCGGGGAGCTGTTTTTT. Residues: CASSLAPNTGELFF.

This chain links TRBV28 with TRBJ1-6, with D unclear. From germline, CDR1 is MDHEN and CDR2 SYDVKM. The CDR3 consists of 15 residues. V was shortened by 5 bases and J by 9 bases, with 17 bases between the two germline ends. The CDR3 nucleotides are TGTGCCAGCAGTGGCGGGCTTCGACGGAGTTCACCCCTCCACTTT. As protein: CASSGGLRRSSPLHF.

This clone has only one observation. Germline is not matched at one junction end, which may reflect a read error. The CDR3 spells CASSQEPGTGNHF. The CDR3 DNA reads as TGTGCCAGCAGCCAGGAACCCGGGACAGGGAACCACTTC. The rearrangement joins TRBV3-1 (or the pseudogene TRBV3-2) to TRBJ2-7; 9 positions agree with TRBD1. The germline gives CDR1 LGHDT, CDR2 YNNKEL (reference sequence). This CDR3 is built from 13 residues.

The rearrangement uses TRBV15 and TRBJ2-3, with 8 nucleotides matching TRBD2. CDR3 size: 18 residues. The germline gives CDR1 LNHNV, CDR2 YYDKDF (reference sequence). V lost 2 bases to trimming and J lost 0 bases; unmatched junction nucleotides: 10. Written as DNA, the CDR3 is TGTGCCACCAGCAGATCCAGAAATAGCGGGACAAGCACAGATACGCAGTATTTT. It is translated as CATSRSRNSGTSTDTQYF.

The CDR3 here is CAWTEEVYWTEAFF. The CDR3 nucleotides read TGTGCCTGGACGGAAGAGGTTTATTGGACTGAAGCTTTCTTT. V gene TRBV30 combines with J gene TRBJ1-1, with D unresolved. V shed 4 bases and J shed 5 bases, with 17 bases lying between them. Germline V gene sequence: CDR1 GTSNPN, CDR2 SVGIG (reference sequence). This CDR3 spans 14 amino acids. Complete variable domain (other parts from reference TRBV30 and TRBJ1-1): SQTIHQWPATLVQPVGSPLSLECTVEGTSNPNLYWYRQAAGRGLQLLFYSVGIGQISSEVPQNLSASRPQDRQFILSSKKLLLSDSGFYLCAWTEEVYWTEAFFGQGTRLTVV.

The V and J genes are TRBV7-9 and TRBJ1-1; D is possibly TRBD1 (6 bases). The germline gives CDR1 SEHNR, CDR2 FQNEAQ (reference sequence). Trimming removed 5 bases from V and 0 bases from J, with 13 bases in between. The CDR3 extends over 15 amino acids. The CDR3 spells CASSPTGLLNTEAFF. CDR3 in DNA: TGTGCCAGCAGCCCGACAGGCCTTTTGAACACTGAAGCTTTCTTT.

The rearrangement joins TRBV6-2 or TRBV6-3 to TRBJ1-2; 9 nucleotides match TRBD1. CDR3 length equals 14 residues. After removal of 5 bases from V and 4 bases from J, the junction contained 5 bases not matched to a gene. Germline V gives CDR1 MNHEY, CDR2 SVGEGT. This chain's CDR3 is CASSIQGASYGYTF. DNA of the CDR3: TGTGCCAGCAGTATACAGGGGGCGTCCTATGGCTACACCTTC.

CDR3 bases: TGTGCCAGCAGTACCCAGGGGGCGCTTAATGAAAAACTGTTTTTT. Its protein is CASSTQGALNEKLFF. The V gene is TRBV6-6, the J gene TRBJ1-4; 8 positions agree with TRBD1. In germline, CDR1 is MNHNY, CDR2 SVGAGI (reference sequence). The CDR3 is 15 amino acids. Losses at the gene ends were 5 bases for V and 4 bases for J; bases not matched to a gene: 6.

This clone was observed once. This chain joins TRBV28 and TRBJ2-7; 12 bases align to TRBD2. Germline V gene sequence: CDR1 MDHEN, CDR2 SYDVKM. J was trimmed by 4 bases and V by 6 bases; bases with no gene match: 13. CDR3 length equals 17 residues. The CDR3 here is CASSLLRASGGDYEQYF. For the CDR3, the DNA is TGTGCCAGCAGCCTTCTGAGGGCTAGCGGGGGGGATTACGAGCAGTACTTC.

The chain has TRBV20-1 and TRBJ2-7, with D possibly being TRBD1 (6 bases). Germline values: CDR1 DFQATT, CDR2 SNEGSKA (reference sequence). V was pared by 3 bases and J by 7 bases, with 16 bases between. The CDR3 length is 13 residues. In DNA form, the CDR3 reads TGCAGTGCTAGTGGGCAGGGGTATCGGGAGCAGTACTTC. It encodes CSASGQGYREQYF.

This sequence joins TRBV18 and TRBJ2-6; 11 nucleotides line up with TRBD1. Trimming cost V 1 base and J 2 bases; bases outside gene matches: 4. Germline V CDR1 and CDR2: KGHSH, LQKENI. The CDR3 is made up of 18 amino acids. CDR3 in DNA: TGTGCCAGCTCACCACTCGGACAGGGGGCCCCTGGGGCCAACGTCCTGACTTTC. Its protein product is CASSPLGQGAPGANVLTF.

The CDR3 region is CASRGAGGPDTQYF. In DNA form, the CDR3 reads TGTGCCAGCCGGGGGGCGGGAGGGCCAGATACGCAGTATTTT. The chain employs TRBV5-4 and TRBJ2-3; TRBD2 matches at 9 bases. J lost 4 bases, V lost 7 bases, and 7 bases had no gene match. CDR3 length: 14 residues. The V gene's germline CDR1 is SGHNT and CDR2 YYREEE (reference sequence).

The V and J genes are TRBV7-9 and TRBJ2-3; perhaps TRBD2 as D (5 bases). V was shortened by 1 base and J by 7 bases, with 9 bases between the two germline ends. This CDR3 region has 13 residues. Germline V gives CDR1 SEHNR, CDR2 FQNEAQ (reference sequence). CDR3 residues: CASSLVEGNTQYF. The CDR3 DNA reads TGTGCCAGCAGCTTAGTTGAGGGCAATACGCAGTATTTT. The entire variable domain, with the rest obtained from reference TRBV7-9 and TRBJ2-3, is as follows: DTGVSQNPRHKITKRGQNVTFRCDPISEHNRLYWYRQTLGQGPEFLTYFQNEAQLEKSRLLSDRFSAERPKGSFSTLEIQRTEQGDSAMYLCASSLVEGNTQYFGPGTRLTVL.

The chain combines TRBV28 with TRBJ1-2; D unclear. Germline assignment: CDR1 MDHEN and CDR2 SYDVKM. Trimming left V 0 bases short and J 4 bases short, with 9 bases between. The CDR3 covers 14 residues. The CDR3 nucleotides read TGTGCCAGCAGTTTATGGGTGGGCCGCTATGGCTACACCTTC. This gives the protein CASSLWVGRYGYTF.

This clone was recorded once. The chain links TRBV30 to TRBJ2-7; D is perhaps TRBD1 (5 bases). Germline values: CDR1 GTSNPN, CDR2 SVGIG (reference sequence). The ends were cut back, 0 bases at V and 6 bases at J, with 9 bases in the middle. The CDR3 sequence is 12 residues long. The CDR3 reads CAWSVVGVEQYF. As DNA, the CDR3 is TGTGCCTGGAGTGTTGTAGGGGTCGAGCAGTACTTC. Supplemented by reference TRBV30 and TRBJ2-7, the full variable domain reads SQTIHQWPATLVQPVGSPLSLECTVEGTSNPNLYWYRQAAGRGLQLLFYSVGIGQISSEVPQNLSASRPQDRQFILSSKKLLLSDSGFYLCAWSVVGVEQYFGPGTRLTVT.

The chain employs TRBV2 and TRBJ1-5; D is perhaps TRBD1 (6 bases). Trimming cost V 4 bases and J 6 bases, with 16 bases left between them. The CDR3 length is 15 residues. The germline CDR1 and CDR2 sequences are SNHLY and FYNNEI. CDR3 region: CASSGRGGIGQPQHF. The CDR3 DNA reads as TGTGCCAGCAGTGGAAGGGGGGGAATTGGTCAGCCCCAGCATTTT.

V is TRBV28 and J is TRBJ2-5, with TRBD1 matching 7 bases. Trimming took 3 bases from V and 5 from J; bases not matched to a gene: 6. Germline lookup yields CDR1 MDHEN and CDR2 SYDVKM. The CDR3 consists of 14 residues. The CDR3 coding sequence is TGTGCCAGCAGTTTTTTAGGGGGCCGCGAGACCCAGTACTTC. Its translation: CASSFLGGRETQYF.

This clone was observed a handful of times. The chain combines TRBV11-2 with TRBJ1-2, with TRBD1 identical over 8 bases. This CDR3 is 18 amino acids long. V shed 1 base, J shed 0 bases, and the junction held 10 bases outside the gene matches. Germline lookup yields CDR1 SGHAT and CDR2 FQNNGV. The CDR3 DNA reads as TGTGCCAGCAGCTTAGGCTCAGGGGGCGAGGGAGCTAACTATGGCTACACCTTC. It yields the protein CASSLGSGGEGANYGYTF.